One and the same sample provided the 24 T cell receptor beta chains below, sequenced in a study of blood T cells in healthy people across ages. A second roughly 6 to 12 cycle PCR used barcoded and J-beta primers. TCRdb analysed the 5' RACE reads with MiXCR anew, one entry per CDR3 protein. The sample contains approximately 690,000 distinct CDR3 sequences, about 43% of which appear only once. The sequencing input was blood. The receptors come from an elderly man in good health.

The chain is built from TRBV6-2 or TRBV6-3 and TRBJ2-7; the match to TRBD1 covers 8 bases. The CDR3 totals 14 residues. After removal of 8 bases from V and 5 bases from J, the junction contained 11 bases not matched to a gene. Looked up from germline, CDR1 is MNHEY and CDR2 is SVGEGT. The CDR3 coding sequence is TGTGCCAGCGACCGCACAGGGGGTATTGACGAGCAGTACTTC. Amino acids: CASDRTGGIDEQYF.

The genes are TRBV15 and TRBJ2-3, with TRBD1 identical over 7 bases. J lost 0 bases, V lost 8 bases, and 5 bases had no gene match. Germline CDR1 reads LNHNV; CDR2 reads YYDKDF (reference sequence). The CDR3 has 14 residues. The CDR3 loop is CATQEGGSTDTQYF. As DNA, the CDR3 is TGTGCCACCCAGGAAGGGGGCAGCACAGATACGCAGTATTTT. Together with reference TRBV15 and TRBJ2-3, the CDR3 gives the full variable domain: DAMVIQNPRYQVTQFGKPVTLSCSQTLNHNVMYWYQQKSSQAPKLLFHYYDKDFNNEADTPDNFQSRRPNTSFCFLDIRSPGLGDTAMYLCATQEGGSTDTQYFGPGTRLTVL.

The CDR3 region has the DNA TGTGCCAGCAGCTTAGTGTGGGGGCCCTCCCAAGAGACCCAGTACTTC. It codes for CASSLVWGPSQETQYF. The genes are TRBV11-2 and TRBJ2-5; TRBD1 is a possible D gene (6 bases). Germline V gene data show CDR1 as SGHAT and CDR2 as FQNNGV. The CDR3 extends over 16 amino acids. Between the trimmed V and J ends, which lost 1 base and 1 base, there was a span of 13 bases.

The V gene is TRBV11-2, the J gene TRBJ2-5; D assignment may be TRBD1 or TRBD2 (5 bases each). The DNA end is more similar to TRBJ2-7, so the J call may be wrong. This CDR3 is 14 amino acids long. Germline-derived CDR1 and CDR2 are SGHAT and FQNNGV. In DNA, the CDR3 is TGTGCCAGCAGCTTAGACAGGGCGGGCCACGAGCAGTACTTC. This encodes CASSLDRAGHEQYF.

This clonotype was counted ten times or more. This rearrangement joins TRBV29-1 to TRBJ2-6; possible D gene TRBD1, 6 bases. The V gene lost 7 bases and the J gene lost 0 bases, with 10 bases spanning the gap. There are 14 residues in the CDR3. Looked up from germline, CDR1 is SQVTM and CDR2 is ANQGSEA. The CDR3 coding sequence is TGCAGCGCCGGGACACGCTCTGGGGCCAACGTCCTGACTTTC. This sequence encodes CSAGTRSGANVLTF.

This clonotype was seen more than once but under ten times. This chain joins TRBV27 and TRBJ2-2; D unclear. V was cut by 2 bases and J by 6 bases, with 7 bases left in between. CDR1 MNHEY and CDR2 SMNVEV come from the germline V gene (reference sequence). This CDR3 has 13 amino acids. The CDR3 nucleotides are TGTGCCAGCAGTTTAATGTCCTCCGGGGAGCTGTTTTTT. The encoded protein is CASSLMSSGELFF.

The table lists this clonotype with many counts. The chain joins TRBV6-2 or TRBV6-3 to TRBJ2-1; D call uncertain. The CDR3 has 11 amino acids. The ends were cut back, 10 bases at V and 5 bases at J, with 9 bases in the middle. Germline values: CDR1 MNHEY, CDR2 SVGEGT. The CDR3 sequence is CATSPNNEQFF. The CDR3 DNA follows: TGTGCCACCTCTCCTAACAATGAGCAGTTCTTC.

This clonotype showed up just a few times. This rearrangement joins TRBV29-1 to TRBJ2-1; 9 positions match TRBD2. The CDR3 runs to 15 residues. V gave up 6 bases and J gave up 1 base; unmatched junction bases: 7. Germline V CDR1 and CDR2: SQVTM, ANQGSEA. The CDR3 protein is CSVLLAGLSYNEQFF. In nucleotides, the CDR3 is TGCAGCGTCCTACTAGCGGGTCTTTCCTACAATGAGCAGTTCTTC.

This clonotype was recorded at least ten times. CDR3 region: CASSSGLGETQYF. The CDR3, as DNA: TGTGCCAGCAGCTCGGGGTTAGGGGAGACCCAGTACTTC. The chain links TRBV7-2 to TRBJ2-5; tentative D call: TRBD2 (5 bases). This CDR3 spans 13 amino acids. CDR1 is SGHTA, CDR2 FQGNSA, per germline. V was trimmed by 4 bases and J by 5 bases, leaving 11 bases between them.

As to this clonotype: This may arise from a read error, as a much more abundant clone is one base away. The chain links TRBV29-1 to TRBJ2-1, with 7 bases lining up with TRBD1. Per germline, CDR1 SQVTM and CDR2 ANQGSEA. The V gene end was trimmed by 8 bases and the J gene end by 3 bases; junction bases not matched to a gene: 10. The CDR3 spans 14 residues. The CDR3 region is CSFSRTGDYNEQFF. The CDR3, as DNA: TGCAGCTTCTCCCGGACAGGAGACTACAATGAGCAGTTCTTC.

This chain connects TRBV7-2 to TRBJ1-1, with a possible D match to TRBD1 (5 bases). From germline, CDR1 is SGHTA and CDR2 FQGNSA. V was trimmed by 5 bases and J by 0 bases, leaving 10 bases between them. The CDR3 runs 14 residues. The DNA for the CDR3 is TGTGCCAGCAGCCAGGGACGGATGAACACTGAAGCTTTCTTT. This sequence encodes CASSQGRMNTEAFF.

This clonotype was recorded many times. The chain carries TRBV7-2 and TRBJ2-5; 10 nucleotides line up with TRBD2. CDR3 size: 19 residues. From germline, CDR1 is SGHTA and CDR2 FQGNSA. With 5 bases clipped from V and 3 bases from J, the junction kept 18 bases outside the gene matches. The CDR3 sequence is CASSRSKSGRASDEETQYF. CDR3 nucleotides: TGTGCCAGCAGCCGAAGCAAAAGCGGGAGGGCCTCCGATGAAGAGACCCAGTACTTC.

The CDR3, as DNA: TGCAGCGTTGAACAGTACAATGAGCAGTACTTC. Protein: CSVEQYNEQYF. V is TRBV29-1 and J is TRBJ2-5, with D uncertain. Germline V gene sequence: CDR1 SQVTM, CDR2 ANQGSEA. V lost 2 bases, J lost 11 bases, and 12 bases lay in between. There are 11 residues in the CDR3.

This clonotype came up a few times. The CDR3 is CASSQGSNNEQFF. Here the CDR3 DNA reads TGTGCCAGCAGCCAGGGAAGTAACAATGAGCAGTTCTTC. The chain has TRBV7-2 and TRBJ2-1, with D perhaps matching TRBD1 (5 bases). With 5 bases removed from V and 5 bases from J, the gap between germline ends came to 10 bases. This CDR3 has 13 residues. Germline values: CDR1 SGHTA, CDR2 FQGNSA.

J is TRBJ2-5 and V is TRBV9, with 7 bases fitting TRBD1. Germline CDR1 SGDLS, CDR2 YYNGEE. The CDR3 sequence is 15 residues long. V lost 0 bases to trimming and J lost 4 bases; unmatched junction nucleotides: 6. The CDR3 sequence is CASSVVAGGSETQYF. The DNA for the CDR3 is TGTGCCAGCAGCGTAGTGGCAGGGGGATCAGAGACCCAGTACTTC.

In regard to this clonotype: This may stem from a read error, because a much larger clone lies one nucleotide away. This chain links TRBV5-5 with TRBJ2-3; the D gene is possibly TRBD1 (6 bases). Germline assignment: CDR1 SGHKS and CDR2 YYEKEE (reference sequence). V lost 0 bases to trimming and J lost 5 bases, with 10 bases between them. This CDR3 region has 14 residues. The CDR3 sequence is CASSLDRVRDTQYF. For the CDR3, the DNA is TGTGCCAGCAGCTTGGACAGGGTAAGAGATACGCAGTATTTT.

This clonotype was seen a few times. J is TRBJ2-5 and V is TRBV7-9, with 9 bases aligning to TRBD1. J gave up 5 bases and V 5 bases, and 6 bases lay outside the gene matches. The CDR3 is 14 amino acids. Germline-derived CDR1 and CDR2 are SEHNR and FQNEAQ (reference sequence). The CDR3 bases are TGTGCCAGCAGCCGCTGGGGGACAGGGGAGACCCAGTACTTC. Translation gives CASSRWGTGETQYF.

This clonotype was counted between two and nine times. J is TRBJ2-6 and V is TRBV7-9, with D maybe TRBD2 (5 bases). The CDR3 is 17 residues long. V lost 5 bases and J 2 bases, leaving 16 bases between the germline ends. The V gene's germline CDR1 is SEHNR and CDR2 FQNEAQ (reference sequence). CDR3 loop: CASSGIRRGAGANVLTF. The CDR3 nucleotides are TGTGCCAGCAGCGGTATCCGACGGGGTGCTGGGGCCAACGTCCTGACTTTC.

The chain has TRBV20-1 and TRBJ2-1; possible D gene TRBD2, 5 bases. From germline, CDR1 is DFQATT and CDR2 SNEGSKA (reference sequence). This CDR3 is built from 12 residues. The ends were cut back, 6 bases at V and 7 bases at J, with 13 bases in the middle. The DNA of the CDR3 is TGCAGTGCGCCCCGGGAATTGAATGAGCAGTTCTTC. Residues: CSAPRELNEQFF.

The table lists this clonotype with a few counts. The chain combines TRBV27 with TRBJ1-2; 8 nucleotides line up with TRBD1. The V segment lost 6 bases and the J segment 8 bases; nucleotides outside the gene matches: 8. In germline, CDR1 is MNHEY, CDR2 SMNVEV (reference sequence). The CDR3 sequence is 13 residues long. CDR3 nucleotides: TGTGCCAGCAGCCGGACAGGGATAGGCGGCTACACCTTC. This sequence encodes CASSRTGIGGYTF.

V gene TRBV12-3 or TRBV12-4 combines with J gene TRBJ2-3, with 9 positions matching TRBD1. The CDR3 spans 16 residues. After removal of 3 bases from V and 2 bases from J, the junction contained 6 bases not matched to a gene. The CDR3 DNA reads as TGTGCCAGCAGTTTCGGGACAGGGTCCGCCACAGATACGCAGTATTTT. Amino acid sequence: CASSFGTGSATDTQYF.

The chain has TRBV20-1 and TRBJ2-1; TRBD2 matches at 8 bases. CDR1 is DFQATT, CDR2 SNEGSKA, per germline (reference sequence). This CDR3 is built from 17 residues. J lost 0 bases, V lost 0 bases, and 7 bases had no gene match. CDR3: CSARDTSGKFSYNEQFF. The CDR3 nucleotides are TGCAGTGCTAGAGATACTAGCGGAAAGTTCTCCTACAATGAGCAGTTCTTC.

A word on this clonotype: Being one base from a much bigger clone, this may be a read error. The chain carries TRBV20-1 and TRBJ2-7, with D hard to call. The germline V and J ends were trimmed by 4 bases and 0 bases, with 10 bases remaining between them. Germline CDR1 is DFQATT and CDR2 is SNEGSKA (reference sequence). This CDR3 comprises 13 residues. CDR3 amino acids: CSATLRSSYEQYF. The CDR3 nucleotides read TGCAGTGCTACGTTGCGAAGCTCCTACGAGCAGTACTTC.

This clonotype was detected ten times or more. The chain links TRBV30 to TRBJ2-3; 9 nucleotides match TRBD2. Germline V gene lookup returns CDR1 GTSNPN and CDR2 SVGIG (reference sequence). The CDR3 has 17 amino acids. Losses at the gene ends were 3 bases for V and 2 bases for J; bases not matched to a gene: 12. The CDR3 reads CAWRLFGLAGTTDTQYF. In DNA, the CDR3 is TGTGCCTGGAGATTATTTGGGCTAGCGGGAACCACAGATACGCAGTATTTT.